This T cell receptor beta chain was identified in a study of cytomegalovirus exposure and HLA in healthy donors. Primers included in the PCR were 60 Vbeta and 13 Jbeta primers. Some clones are missing from TCRdb's copy, which holds only in-frame ones; the method was immunoSEQ multiplex PCR. The sample's table shows more than 100,000 clones. The CDR3 extends over 14 amino acids. Germline V gives CDR1 SGHRS, CDR2 YFSETQ. Trimming removed 2 bases at V and 1 base at J, with 9 bases between. The clonotype was recovered from a man aged 40-49 years in good health and CMV-seronegative. The rearrangement joins TRBV5-1 to TRBJ2-5; tentatively, D is TRBD2 (6 bases). Sequenced input: PBMCs. The CDR3: CASSFFGGQETQYF. Here the CDR3 DNA reads TGCGCCAGCAGCTTTTTCGGGGGCCAAGAGACCCAGTACTTC.